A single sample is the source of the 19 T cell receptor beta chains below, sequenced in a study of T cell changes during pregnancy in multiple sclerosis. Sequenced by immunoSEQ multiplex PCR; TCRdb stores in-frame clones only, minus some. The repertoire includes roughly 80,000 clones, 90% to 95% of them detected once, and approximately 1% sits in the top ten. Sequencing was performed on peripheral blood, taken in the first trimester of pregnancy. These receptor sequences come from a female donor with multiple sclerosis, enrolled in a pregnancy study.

Here the CDR3 DNA reads TGCGCCAGCAGCCTTAACCCGGCGGCTTCCAGCTCCTACGAGCAGTACTTC. Protein: CASSLNPAASSSYEQYF. The rearrangement joins TRBV4-1 to TRBJ2-7, with no clear D. This CDR3 has 17 residues. Germline V CDR1 and CDR2: MGHRA, YSYEKL. The ends were cut back, 4 bases at V and 0 bases at J, with 19 bases in the middle.

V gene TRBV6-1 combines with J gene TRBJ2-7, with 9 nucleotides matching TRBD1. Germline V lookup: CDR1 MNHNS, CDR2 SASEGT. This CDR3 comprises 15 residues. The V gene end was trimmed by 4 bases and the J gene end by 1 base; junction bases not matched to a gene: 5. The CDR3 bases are TGTGCCAGCAGTGCGCCCGGGACAGGGTCCTACGAGCAGTACTTC. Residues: CASSAPGTGSYEQYF.

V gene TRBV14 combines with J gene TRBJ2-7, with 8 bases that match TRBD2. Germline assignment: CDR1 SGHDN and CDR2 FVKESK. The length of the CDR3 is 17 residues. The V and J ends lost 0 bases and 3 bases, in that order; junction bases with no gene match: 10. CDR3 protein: CASSQDFSGRAIYEQYF. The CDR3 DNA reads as TGTGCCAGCAGCCAAGATTTTTCCGGGAGGGCCATCTACGAGCAGTACTTC.

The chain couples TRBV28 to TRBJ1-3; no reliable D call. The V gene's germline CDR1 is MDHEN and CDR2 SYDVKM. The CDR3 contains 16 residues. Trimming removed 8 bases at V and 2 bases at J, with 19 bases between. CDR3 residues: CASSYRTTSPGNTIYF. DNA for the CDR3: TGTGCCAGCTCCTATCGTACGACAAGCCCTGGAAACACCATATATTTT.

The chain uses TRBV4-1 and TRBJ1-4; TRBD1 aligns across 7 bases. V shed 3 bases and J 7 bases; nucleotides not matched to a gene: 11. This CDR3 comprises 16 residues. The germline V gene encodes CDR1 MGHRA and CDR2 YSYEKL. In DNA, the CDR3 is TGCGCCAGCAGCCATCGTCCAGGGGGGATTGGTGAAAAACTGTTTTTT. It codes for CASSHRPGGIGEKLFF.

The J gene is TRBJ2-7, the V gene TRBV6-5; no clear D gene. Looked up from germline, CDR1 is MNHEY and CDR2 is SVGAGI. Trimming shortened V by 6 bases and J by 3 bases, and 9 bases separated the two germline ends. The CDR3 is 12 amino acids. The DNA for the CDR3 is TGTGCCAGCAGGGGCACCTTCTACGAGCAGTACTTC. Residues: CASRGTFYEQYF.

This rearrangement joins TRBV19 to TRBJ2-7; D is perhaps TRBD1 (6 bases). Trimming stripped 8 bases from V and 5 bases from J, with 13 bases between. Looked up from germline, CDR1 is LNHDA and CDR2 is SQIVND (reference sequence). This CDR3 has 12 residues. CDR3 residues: CASRDILNEQYF. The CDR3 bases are TGTGCCAGTCGGGACATATTAAACGAGCAGTACTTC.

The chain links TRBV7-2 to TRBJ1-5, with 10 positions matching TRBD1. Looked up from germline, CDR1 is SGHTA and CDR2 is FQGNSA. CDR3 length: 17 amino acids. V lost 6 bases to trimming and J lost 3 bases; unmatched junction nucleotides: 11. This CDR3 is CASSLRQGAWYNQPQHF. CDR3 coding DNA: TGTGCCAGCAGTCTAAGACAGGGGGCATGGTACAATCAGCCCCAGCATTTT.

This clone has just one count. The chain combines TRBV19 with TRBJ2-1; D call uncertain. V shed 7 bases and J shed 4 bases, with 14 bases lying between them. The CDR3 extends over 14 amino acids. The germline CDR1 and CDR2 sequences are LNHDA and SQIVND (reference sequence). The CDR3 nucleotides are TGTGCCAGTAAAAGTTTGAACAGTTACAATGAGCAGTTCTTC. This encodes CASKSLNSYNEQFF.

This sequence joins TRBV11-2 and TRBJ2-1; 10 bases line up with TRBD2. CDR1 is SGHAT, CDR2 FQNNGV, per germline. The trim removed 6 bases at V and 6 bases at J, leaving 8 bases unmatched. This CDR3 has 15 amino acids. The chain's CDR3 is CASRLSGRGANEQFF. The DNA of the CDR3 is TGTGCCAGCAGACTCAGCGGGAGGGGCGCCAATGAGCAGTTCTTC. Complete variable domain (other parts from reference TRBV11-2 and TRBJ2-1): EAGVAQSPRYKIIEKRQSVAFWCNPISGHATLYWYQQILGQGPKLLIQFQNNGVVDDSQLPKDRFSAERLKGVDSTLKIQPAKLEDSAVYLCASRLSGRGANEQFFGPGTRLTVL.

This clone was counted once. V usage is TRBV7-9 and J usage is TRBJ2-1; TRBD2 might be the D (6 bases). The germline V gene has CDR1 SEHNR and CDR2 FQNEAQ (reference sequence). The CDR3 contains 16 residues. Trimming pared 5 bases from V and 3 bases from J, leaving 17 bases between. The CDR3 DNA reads TGTGCCAGCAGCGCGGCCCGTGGGGGAGGCTACAATGAGCAGTTCTTC. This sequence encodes CASSAARGGGYNEQFF.

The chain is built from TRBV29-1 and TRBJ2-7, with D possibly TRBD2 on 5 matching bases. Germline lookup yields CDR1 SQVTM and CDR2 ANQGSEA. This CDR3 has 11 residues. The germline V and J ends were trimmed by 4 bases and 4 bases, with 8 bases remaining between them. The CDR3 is CSVVSGYEQYF. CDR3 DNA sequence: TGCAGCGTTGTGTCGGGGTACGAGCAGTACTTC.

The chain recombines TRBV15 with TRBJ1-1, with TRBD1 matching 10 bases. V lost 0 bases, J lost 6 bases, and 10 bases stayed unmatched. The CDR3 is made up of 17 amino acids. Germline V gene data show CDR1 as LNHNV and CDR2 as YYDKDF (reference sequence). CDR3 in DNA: TGTGCCACCAGCAGAGACTATTTCGGGACAGGGGAACCTGAAGCTTTCTTT. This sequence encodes CATSRDYFGTGEPEAFF.

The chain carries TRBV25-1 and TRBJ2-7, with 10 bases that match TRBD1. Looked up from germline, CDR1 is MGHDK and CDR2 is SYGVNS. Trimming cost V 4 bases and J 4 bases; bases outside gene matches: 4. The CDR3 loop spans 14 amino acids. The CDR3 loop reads CASSVDRGLYEQYF. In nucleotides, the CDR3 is TGTGCCAGCAGTGTCGACAGGGGGCTTTACGAGCAGTACTTC.

CDR3 sequence reads: CASSYFTGTATYGYTF. CDR3 nucleotide sequence: TGTGCCAGCAGTTATTTTACCGGGACTGCCACTTATGGCTACACCTTC. The rearrangement joins TRBV6-5 to TRBJ1-2, with a tentative D call TRBD1 (5 bases). V dropped 3 bases and J dropped 5 bases, with 19 bases sitting between them. The CDR3 is made up of 16 amino acids. CDR1 is MNHEY and CDR2 is SVGAGI in the germline V gene.

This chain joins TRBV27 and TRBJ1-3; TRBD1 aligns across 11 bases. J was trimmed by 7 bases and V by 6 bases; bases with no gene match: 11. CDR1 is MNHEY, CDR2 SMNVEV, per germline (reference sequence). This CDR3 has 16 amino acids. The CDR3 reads CASSPNGQGASNTIYF. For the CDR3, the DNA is TGTGCCAGCAGCCCGAACGGACAGGGGGCGTCGAACACCATATATTTT.

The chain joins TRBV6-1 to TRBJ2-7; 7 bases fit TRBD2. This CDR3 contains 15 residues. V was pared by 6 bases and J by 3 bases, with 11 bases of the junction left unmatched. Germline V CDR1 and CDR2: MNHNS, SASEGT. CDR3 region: CASSAVGAGNYEQYF. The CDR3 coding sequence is TGTGCCAGCAGCGCCGTTGGAGCGGGGAACTACGAGCAGTACTTC.

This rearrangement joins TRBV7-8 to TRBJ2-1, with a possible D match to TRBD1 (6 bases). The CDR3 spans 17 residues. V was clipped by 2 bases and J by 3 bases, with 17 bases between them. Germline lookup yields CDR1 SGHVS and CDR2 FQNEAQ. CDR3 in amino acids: CASSLNTRTVSYNEQFF. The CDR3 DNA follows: TGTGCCAGCAGCTTAAATACAAGGACAGTGAGCTACAATGAGCAGTTCTTC.

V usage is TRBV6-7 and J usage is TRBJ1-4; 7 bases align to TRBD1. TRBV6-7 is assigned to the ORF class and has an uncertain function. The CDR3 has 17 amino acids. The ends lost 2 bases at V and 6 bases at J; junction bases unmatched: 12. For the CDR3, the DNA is TGTGCCAGCAGTTACCGTACCCGACAGGGATCTCATGAAAAACTGTTTTTT. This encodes CASSYRTRQGSHEKLFF.